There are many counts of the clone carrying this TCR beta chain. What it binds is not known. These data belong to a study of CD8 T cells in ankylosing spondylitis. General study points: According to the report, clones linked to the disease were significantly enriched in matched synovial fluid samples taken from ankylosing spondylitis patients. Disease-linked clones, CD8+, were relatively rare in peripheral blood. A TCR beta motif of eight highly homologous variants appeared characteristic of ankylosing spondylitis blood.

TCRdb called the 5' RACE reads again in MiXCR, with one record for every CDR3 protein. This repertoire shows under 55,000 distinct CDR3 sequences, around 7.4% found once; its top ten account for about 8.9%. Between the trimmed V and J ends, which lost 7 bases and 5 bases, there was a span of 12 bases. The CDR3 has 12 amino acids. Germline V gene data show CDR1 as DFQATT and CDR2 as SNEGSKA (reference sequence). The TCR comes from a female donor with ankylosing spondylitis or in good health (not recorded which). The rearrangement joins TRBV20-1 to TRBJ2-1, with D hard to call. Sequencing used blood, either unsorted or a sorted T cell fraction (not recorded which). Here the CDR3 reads CSVSDGNNEQFF. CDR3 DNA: TGCAGTGTCTCGGACGGAAACAATGAGCAGTTCTTC.